Detailed here is one T cell receptor (beta chain). Primers for the PCR totalled 60 Vbeta and 13 Jbeta. Sequenced by immunoSEQ multiplex PCR; TCRdb stores in-frame clones only, minus some. The sample has 100,000 to 150,000 clones, about 80% seen once. This record belongs to a study of cytomegalovirus exposure and HLA in healthy donors. The V segment lost 9 bases and the J segment 0 bases; nucleotides outside the gene matches: 9. CDR3 length: 15 residues. Germline V lookup: CDR1 MNHNS, CDR2 SASEGT. Sequencing was carried out using PBMCs. J is TRBJ2-7 and V is TRBV6-1, with TRBD1 matching over 9 bases. This TCR was recovered from a woman aged 40 to 50 in good health and CMV-seronegative. The CDR3 loop reads CASFRTGVTSYEQYF. Written as DNA, the CDR3 is TGTGCCAGTTTTCGGACAGGGGTTACCTCCTACGAGCAGTACTTC.